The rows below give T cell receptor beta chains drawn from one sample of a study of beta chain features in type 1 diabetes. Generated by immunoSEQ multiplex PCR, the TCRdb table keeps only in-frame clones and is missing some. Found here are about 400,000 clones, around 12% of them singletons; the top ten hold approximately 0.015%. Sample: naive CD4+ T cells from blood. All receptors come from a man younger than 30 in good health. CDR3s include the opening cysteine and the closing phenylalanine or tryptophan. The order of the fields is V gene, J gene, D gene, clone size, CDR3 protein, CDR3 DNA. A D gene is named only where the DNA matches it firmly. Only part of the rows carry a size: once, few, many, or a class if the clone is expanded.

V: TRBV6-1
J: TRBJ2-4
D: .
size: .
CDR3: CASTQTGTDNIQYF
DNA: TGTGCCAGCACCCAGACCGGGACTGATAACATTCAGTACTTC

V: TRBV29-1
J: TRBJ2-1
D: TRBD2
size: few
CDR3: CSVVGLADLGEQFF
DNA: TGCAGCGTTGTTGGGCTAGCGGATCTTGGTGAGCAGTTCTTC

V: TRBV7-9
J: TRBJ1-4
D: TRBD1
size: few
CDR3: CASSLRGQGEKLFF
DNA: TGTGCCAGCAGCCTCAGGGGACAGGGTGAAAAACTGTTTTTT

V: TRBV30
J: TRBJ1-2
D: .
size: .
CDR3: CAWSTGLGYTF
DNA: TGTGCCTGGAGTACAGGGCTTGGCTACACCTTC

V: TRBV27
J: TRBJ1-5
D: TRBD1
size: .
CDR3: CASSPVQGFGQPQHF
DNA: TGTGCCAGCAGTCCGGTACAGGGGTTCGGGCAGCCCCAGCATTTT

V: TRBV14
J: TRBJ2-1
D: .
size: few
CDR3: CASSQAPGDEQFF
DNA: TGTGCCAGCAGCCAAGCACCGGGAGATGAGCAGTTCTTC

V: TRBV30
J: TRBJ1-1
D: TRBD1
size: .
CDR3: CAWNLQGGNTEAFF
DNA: TGTGCCTGGAATCTACAGGGGGGGAACACTGAAGCTTTCTTT

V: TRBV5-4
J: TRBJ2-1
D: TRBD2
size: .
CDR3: CASSPPSGGNNEQFF
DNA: TGTGCCAGCAGCCCCCCTAGCGGAGGTAACAATGAGCAGTTCTTC

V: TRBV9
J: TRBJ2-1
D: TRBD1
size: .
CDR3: CASSVRQGSNEQFF
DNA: TGTGCCAGCAGCGTGCGACAGGGTAGCAATGAGCAGTTCTTC

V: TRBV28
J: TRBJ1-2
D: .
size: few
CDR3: CASRLTGYGYTF
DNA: TGTGCCAGCAGACTCACAGGGTACGGCTACACCTTC

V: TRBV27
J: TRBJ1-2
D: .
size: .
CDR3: CASSFRGRYYGYTF
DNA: TGTGCCAGCAGTTTCCGAGGTCGGTACTATGGCTACACCTTC

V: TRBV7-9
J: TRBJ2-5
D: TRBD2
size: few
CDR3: CASSLARGEETQYF
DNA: TGTGCCAGCAGCTTAGCGCGGGGGGAAGAGACCCAGTACTTC

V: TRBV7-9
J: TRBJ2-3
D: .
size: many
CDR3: CARADTDTQYF
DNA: TGTGCCAGGGCGGATACAGATACGCAGTATTTT

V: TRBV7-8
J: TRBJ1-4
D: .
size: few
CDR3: CASSVEFLRNEKLFF
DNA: TGTGCCAGCAGCGTCGAATTCCTCAGGAATGAAAAACTGTTTTTT

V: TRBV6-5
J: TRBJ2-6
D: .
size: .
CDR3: CAIMRGGSGANVLTF
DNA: TGTGCCATAATGCGAGGGGGCTCTGGGGCCAACGTCCTGACTTTC

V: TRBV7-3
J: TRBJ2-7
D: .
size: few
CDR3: CASAGDILSYEQYF
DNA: TGTGCCAGCGCAGGGGATATTTTGTCCTACGAGCAGTACTTC

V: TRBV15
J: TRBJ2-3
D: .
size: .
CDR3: CATSRAHQDTQYF
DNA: TGTGCCACCAGCAGAGCTCATCAGGATACGCAGTATTTT

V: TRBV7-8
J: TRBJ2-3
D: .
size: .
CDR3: CASSLAQAGLTDTQYF
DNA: TGTGCCAGCAGCTTAGCGCAGGCGGGCCTCACAGATACGCAGTATTTT

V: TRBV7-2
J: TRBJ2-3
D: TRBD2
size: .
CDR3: CASRGTSGGTRDTQYF
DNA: TGTGCCAGCAGGGGGACTAGCGGGGGGACCAGGGATACGCAGTATTTT

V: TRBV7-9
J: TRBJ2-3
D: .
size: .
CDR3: CASTQAERSTDTQYF
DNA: TGTGCCAGCACTCAGGCGGAGCGGAGCACAGATACGCAGTATTTT

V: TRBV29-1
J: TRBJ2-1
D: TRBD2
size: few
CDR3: CSVEGPSGEYNEQFF
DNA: TGCAGCGTTGAGGGGCCTAGCGGAGAATACAATGAGCAGTTCTTC

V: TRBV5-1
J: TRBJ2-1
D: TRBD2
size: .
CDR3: CASSIGGRARGEQFF
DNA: TGCGCCAGCAGTATTGGCGGGAGGGCCCGGGGTGAGCAGTTCTTC